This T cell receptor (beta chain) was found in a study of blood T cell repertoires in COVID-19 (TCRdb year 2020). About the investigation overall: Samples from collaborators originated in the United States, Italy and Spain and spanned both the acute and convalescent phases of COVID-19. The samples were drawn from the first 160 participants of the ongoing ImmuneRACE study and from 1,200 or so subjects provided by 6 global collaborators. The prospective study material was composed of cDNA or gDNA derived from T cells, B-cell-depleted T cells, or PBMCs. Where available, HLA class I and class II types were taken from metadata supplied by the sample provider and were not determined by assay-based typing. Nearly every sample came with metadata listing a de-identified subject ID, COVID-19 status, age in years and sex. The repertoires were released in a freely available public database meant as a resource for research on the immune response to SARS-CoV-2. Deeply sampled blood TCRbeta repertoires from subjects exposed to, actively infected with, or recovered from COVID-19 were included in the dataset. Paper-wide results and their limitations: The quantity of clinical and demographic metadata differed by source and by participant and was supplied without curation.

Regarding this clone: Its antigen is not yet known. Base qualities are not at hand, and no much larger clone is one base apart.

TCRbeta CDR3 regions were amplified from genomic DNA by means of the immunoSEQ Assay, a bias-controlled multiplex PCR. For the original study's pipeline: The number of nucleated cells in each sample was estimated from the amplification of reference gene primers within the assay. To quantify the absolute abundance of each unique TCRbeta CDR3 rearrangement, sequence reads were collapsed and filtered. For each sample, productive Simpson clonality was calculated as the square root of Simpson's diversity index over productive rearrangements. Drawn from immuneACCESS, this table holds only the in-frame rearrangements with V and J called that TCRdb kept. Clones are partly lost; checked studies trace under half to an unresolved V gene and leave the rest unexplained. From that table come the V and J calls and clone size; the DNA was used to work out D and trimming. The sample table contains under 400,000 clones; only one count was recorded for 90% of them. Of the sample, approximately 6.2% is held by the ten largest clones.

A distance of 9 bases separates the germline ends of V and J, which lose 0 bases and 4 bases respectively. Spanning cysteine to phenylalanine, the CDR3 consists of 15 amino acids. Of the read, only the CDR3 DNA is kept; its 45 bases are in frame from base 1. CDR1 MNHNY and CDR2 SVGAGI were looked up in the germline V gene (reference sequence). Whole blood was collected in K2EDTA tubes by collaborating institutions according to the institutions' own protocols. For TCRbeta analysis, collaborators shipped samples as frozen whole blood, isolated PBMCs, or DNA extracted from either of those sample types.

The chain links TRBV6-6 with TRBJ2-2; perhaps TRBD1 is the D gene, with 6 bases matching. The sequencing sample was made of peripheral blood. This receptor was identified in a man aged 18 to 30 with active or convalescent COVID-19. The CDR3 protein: CASSYSVGGTGELFF. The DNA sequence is TGTGCCAGCAGTTACTCCGTAGGGGGCACCGGGGAGCTGTTTTTT.